This T cell receptor beta chain comes out of a study of blood T cell repertoires in COVID-19. On the study more broadly: Samples taken during acute and convalescent COVID-19 were collected in the United States, Italy and Spain.

The CDR3 sequence is 15 residues long. Germline values: CDR1 SGHRS, CDR2 YFSETQ. V was clipped by 4 bases and J by 8 bases; unmatched bases: 7. Authors' processing steps: Cell counts per sample came from amplifying reference gene primers. Repertoires were generated with immunoSEQ multiplex PCR, while TCRdb's copy carries only in-frame clones and drops some. D and trimming come from the DNA, and the V and J calls and clone size come from that table. The repertoire holds almost 250,000 clones, with roughly 86% as singletons. Study members were between about 18 and 100 years old and lived in roughly 24 US regions. Cohort 3 recovered donors had two negative PCRs, clearance, or symptom resolution.

The chain is built from TRBV5-1 and TRBJ1-4; 11 positions agree with TRBD1. Sequenced: PBMCs or T cells enriched from blood (not recorded which). The sequence came from a woman in her forties or fifties who had recovered from COVID-19. CDR3 region: CASSPRTGGGEKLFF. In DNA form, the CDR3 reads TGCGCCAGCAGCCCCAGGACAGGGGGCGGCGAAAAACTGTTTTTT.